The source of this T cell receptor beta chain is a study of cytotoxic CD8 clonotypes in ibrutinib-treated CLL. TCRdb keeps only in-frame clones here, not all; method: immunoSEQ multiplex PCR. The table includes 85,000 or so clones, 79% detected once. Overall study findings and caveats: Clonality at baseline surpassed age-matched healthy donors and tracked circulating CD8+ T-cell counts. Private clonotypes, not public ones, expanded at ibrutinib response.

Concerning this clone itself: Its target is unknown.

V was trimmed by 5 bases and J by 8 bases, leaving 16 bases between them. From germline, CDR1 is MNHNY and CDR2 SVGAGI (reference sequence). The CDR3 has 14 amino acids. The sequence came from a human donor with chronic lymphocytic leukemia. Sequences were derived from PBMCs, sampled after 12 months of ibrutinib treatment. The V call is TRBV6-6, the J call TRBJ2-1; D gene unclear. DNA for the CDR3: TGTGCCAGCAGTCCGACTTTCACCTGGGATGAGCAGTTCTTC. Translated, it gives CASSPTFTWDEQFF.